The 11 T cell receptor beta chains in this list originate from one sample, sequenced in a study of blood T cell repertoires in COVID-19. Assay: immunoSEQ multiplex PCR; the TCRdb copy retains only in-frame clones and omits some. The sample includes about 150,000 clones, roughly nine tenths seen only once; the top ten take about 4.2%. Sequencing used peripheral blood. These receptors were taken from a woman aged 55-70 years with active or convalescent COVID-19.

A few counts support this clone. The chain employs TRBV18 and TRBJ2-7; D gene unclear. Germline V CDR1 and CDR2: KGHSH, LQKENI. The CDR3 contains 13 residues. V lost 2 bases and J 2 bases, leaving 7 bases between the germline ends. The CDR3 sequence is CASSPDDTYEQYF. CDR3 in DNA: TGTGCCAGCTCACCAGACGACACCTACGAGCAGTACTTC.

The rearrangement links TRBV7-9 to TRBJ2-7; a possible D gene is TRBD2 (6 bases). The CDR3 runs 13 residues. Trimming took 1 base from V and 7 from J, leaving 11 bases between them. Germline CDR1 SEHNR, CDR2 FQNEAQ (reference sequence). Here the CDR3 reads CASSLEGLLEQYF. The CDR3 region has the DNA TGTGCCAGCAGCTTAGAGGGACTCCTGGAGCAGTACTTC.

The V call is TRBV5-6, the J call TRBJ2-7; D is uncertain. V shed 2 bases and J shed 4 bases, with 4 bases lying between them. This CDR3 is 11 amino acids long. Germline V gene lookup returns CDR1 SGHDT and CDR2 YYEEEE. The CDR3 DNA follows: TGTGCCAGCAGCTTTCGGTACGAGCAGTACTTC. Translated, it gives CASSFRYEQYF.

This chain connects TRBV10-3 to TRBJ1-2, with 7 nucleotides matching TRBD1. The germline gives CDR1 ENHRY, CDR2 SYGVKD. There are 13 residues in the CDR3. The ends lost 8 bases at V and 12 bases at J; junction bases unmatched: 15. The DNA for the CDR3 is TGTGCCATCTCAACCACGGAGAGTAGGGGGCACACCTTC. Translated, it gives CAISTTESRGHTF.

The chain links TRBV28 to TRBJ1-1; D unclear. This CDR3 is 13 amino acids long. Germline CDR1 reads MDHEN; CDR2 reads SYDVKM. Trimming cost V 7 bases and J 12 bases, with 21 bases left between them. CDR3 bases: TGTGCCAGCAAGGCGGATGTACGCATGGTCTCTTTCTTT. This encodes CASKADVRMVSFF.

The chain recombines TRBV3-1 (or the pseudogene TRBV3-2) with TRBJ2-7, with 9 bases lining up with TRBD2. The germline V gene has CDR1 LGHDT and CDR2 YNNKEL (reference sequence). This CDR3 comprises 14 residues. V shed 4 bases, J shed 1 base, and the junction held 2 bases outside the gene matches. The CDR3 spells CASSLAGASYEQYF. In nucleotides, the CDR3 is TGTGCCAGCAGCCTAGCGGGGGCGTCCTACGAGCAGTACTTC.

This chain uses TRBV7-2 with TRBJ2-1; no reliable D call. The CDR3 is made up of 14 amino acids. The V and J ends lost 2 bases and 10 bases respectively, with 15 bases between them. The germline V gene encodes CDR1 SGHTA and CDR2 FQGNSA. CDR3 nucleotides: TGTGCCAGCAGCTTACGGAACGGGTTGCAAGAGCAGTTCTTC. Residues: CASSLRNGLQEQFF.

V is TRBV3-1 (or the pseudogene TRBV3-2) and J is TRBJ2-5; TRBD2 is a possible D gene (7 bases). The CDR3 is 19 residues long. The germline V and J ends were trimmed by 0 bases and 2 bases, with 22 bases remaining between them. In germline, CDR1 is LGHDT, CDR2 YNNKEL (reference sequence). CDR3 sequence reads: CASSQEAVVWRGQQETQYF. The CDR3 nucleotides read TGTGCCAGCAGCCAAGAGGCCGTTGTCTGGCGGGGGCAACAAGAGACCCAGTACTTC.

V usage is TRBV11-2 and J usage is TRBJ2-1; 8 bases align to TRBD2. Germline assignment: CDR1 SGHAT and CDR2 FQNNGV. V trimming: 4 bases; J trimming: 3 bases; junction bases outside the gene matches: 8. The CDR3 is 16 residues long. The CDR3: CASSSSVTSDYNEQFF. DNA of the CDR3: TGTGCCAGCAGCTCCTCCGTGACTAGCGACTACAATGAGCAGTTCTTC.

The chain combines TRBV3-1 (or the pseudogene TRBV3-2) with TRBJ1-2; the D gene is possibly TRBD1 (6 bases). The germline gives CDR1 LGHDT, CDR2 YNNKEL (reference sequence). This CDR3 is built from 14 residues. V was trimmed by 6 bases and J by 2 bases, leaving 13 bases between them. The CDR3 sequence: CASRPGQINYGYTF. For the CDR3, the DNA is TGTGCCAGCAGACCCGGACAGATCAACTATGGCTACACCTTC.

As for this clone: A much larger clone lies one base from this, so it may be a read error. The chain combines TRBV2 with TRBJ2-5, with 9 positions matching TRBD2. The J segment lost 4 bases and the V segment lost 6 bases, leaving 12 bases of the junction unmatched. Germline V gene data show CDR1 as SNHLY and CDR2 as FYNNEI. This CDR3 is 16 amino acids long. In DNA, the CDR3 is TGTGCCAGCAGGGACCCTCGCGGGGGGGGGAGAGAGACCCAGTACTTC. Protein: CASRDPRGGGRETQYF. The variable domain in full, with the rest retrieved from reference TRBV2 and TRBJ2-5, is EPEVTQTPSHQVTQMGQEVILRCVPISNHLYFYWYRQILGQKVEFLVSFYNNEISEKSEIFDDQFSVERPDGSNFTLKIRSTKLEDSAMYFCASRDPRGGGRETQYFGPGTRLLVL.